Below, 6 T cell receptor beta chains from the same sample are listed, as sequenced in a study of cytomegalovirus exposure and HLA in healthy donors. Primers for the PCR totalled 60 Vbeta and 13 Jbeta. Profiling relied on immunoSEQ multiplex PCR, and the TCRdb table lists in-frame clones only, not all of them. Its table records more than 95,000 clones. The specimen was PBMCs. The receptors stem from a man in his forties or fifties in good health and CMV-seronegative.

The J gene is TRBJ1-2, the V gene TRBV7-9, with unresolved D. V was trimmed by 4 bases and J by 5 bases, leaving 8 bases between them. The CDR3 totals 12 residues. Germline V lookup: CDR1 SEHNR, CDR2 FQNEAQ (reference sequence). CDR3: CASSSDWYGYTF. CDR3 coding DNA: TGTGCCAGCAGCTCGGACTGGTATGGCTACACCTTC.

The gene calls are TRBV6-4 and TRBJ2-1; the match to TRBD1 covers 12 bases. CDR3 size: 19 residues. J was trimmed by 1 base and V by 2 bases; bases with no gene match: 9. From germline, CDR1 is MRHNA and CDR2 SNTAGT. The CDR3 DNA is TGTGCCAGCAGTGACCGCGACCGGGACAGGGGGCTTTCCTACAATGAGCAGTTCTTC. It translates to CASSDRDRDRGLSYNEQFF.

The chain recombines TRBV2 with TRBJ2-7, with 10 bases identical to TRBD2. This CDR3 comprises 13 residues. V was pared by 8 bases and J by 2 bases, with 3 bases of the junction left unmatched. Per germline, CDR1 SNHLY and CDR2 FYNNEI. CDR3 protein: CASLAGGTYEQYF. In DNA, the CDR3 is TGTGCCAGCTTAGCGGGAGGCACCTACGAGCAGTACTTC. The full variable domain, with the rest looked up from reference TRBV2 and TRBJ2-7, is EPEVTQTPSHQVTQMGQEVILRCVPISNHLYFYWYRQILGQKVEFLVSFYNNEISEKSEIFDDQFSVERPDGSNFTLKIRSTKLEDSAMYFCASLAGGTYEQYFGPGTRLTVT.

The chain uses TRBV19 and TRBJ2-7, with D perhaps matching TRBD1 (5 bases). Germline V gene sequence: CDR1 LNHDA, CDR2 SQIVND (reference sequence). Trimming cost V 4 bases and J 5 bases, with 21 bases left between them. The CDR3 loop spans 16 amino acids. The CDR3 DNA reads TGTGCCAGTAGTAGGAGTCAGGGAACTGGTCGTAACGAGCAGTACTTC. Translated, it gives CASSRSQGTGRNEQYF.

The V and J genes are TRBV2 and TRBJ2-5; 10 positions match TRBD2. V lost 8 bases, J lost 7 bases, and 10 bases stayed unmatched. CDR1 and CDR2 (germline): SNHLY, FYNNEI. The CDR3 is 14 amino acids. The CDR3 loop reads CASEASGSRATQYF. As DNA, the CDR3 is TGTGCCAGCGAGGCTAGCGGGAGTCGGGCGACCCAGTACTTC.

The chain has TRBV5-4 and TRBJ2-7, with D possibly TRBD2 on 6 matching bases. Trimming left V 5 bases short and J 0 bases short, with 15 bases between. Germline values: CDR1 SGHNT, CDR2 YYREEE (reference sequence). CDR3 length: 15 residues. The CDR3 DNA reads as TGTGCCAGCAGGGATCCCAGTAGCGGCTCCTACGAGCAGTACTTC. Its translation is CASRDPSSGSYEQYF.